This record concerns one TCR beta chain sequence. There is no known antigen for this receptor. No much larger clonotype is one base removed from it; base qualities were not supplied. Spanning cysteine to phenylalanine, the CDR3 consists of 18 amino acids. Kept here is only the CDR3 DNA, which spans 54 bases and is read in frame from base 1. The germline V gene sets CDR1 to SGHAT and CDR2 to FQNNGV. V lost 5 bases and J lost 0 bases, and the count of bases not matched to a germline gene is 12. To sequence the TCRbeta CDR3 region, genomic DNA was isolated from the sorted cells. The immunoSEQ Assay was used to sequence the TCRbeta CDR3 regions. TCRdb took over this immuneACCESS table, retaining in-frame rearrangements with V and J assigned. Such tables are incomplete; in checked studies, under half of the missing clones stem from an unresolved V gene, and the remainder is unexplained. For this sample there are over 40,000 clones; 87% appear just once. The ten biggest clones cover 14% of the sample.

This sample is drawn from a study of OX40 agonist ivuxolimab in advanced cancers. Notes on the research overall: Ivuxolimab was an agonistic, fully human IgG2 monoclonal antibody directed against OX40 (CD134), a costimulatory receptor. Intravenous ivuxolimab was administered to patients every 2 weeks at six dose levels: 0.01, 0.1, 0.3, 1.5, 3 and 10 mg/kg. Of the 50 to 55 patients in dose escalation, about 20 had hepatocellular carcinoma, around 15 had melanoma, 9 had renal cell carcinoma and 9 had head and neck cancer. In the dose-escalation cohort, 70% to 85% of patients were male, and the mean age was approximately 55 years, with a range of roughly 20 to 80. Prior anti-PD-1, anti-PD-L1 or anti-CTLA-4 therapy was permitted, and checkpoint inhibitors had been received by 40% to 50% of dose-escalation patients. Three dose-escalation patients achieved partial responses, one with hepatocellular carcinoma and two with cutaneous melanoma. The point of sequencing TCRbeta in the periphery was to test whether ivuxolimab changed TCR sequence diversity and drove clonal T-cell expansion. The paper covers the monotherapy dose-escalation part of the phase I ivuxolimab trial, which included N ≈ 57 patients.

What the authors observed across the whole study: The antigen specificity of the peripheral T cells that underwent clonal expansion was not determined. At doses of 0.1 to 3.0 mg/kg, clonal expansion of both CD4+ and CD8+ T cells in blood was seen between baseline and week 6. In the 0.1-3.0 mg/kg groups, partial responders were among the patients with the lowest normalized peripheral clonal expansion, particularly in CD8+ T cells. Low levels of normalized T-cell clonal expansion were also seen in some patients who did not respond. On average, CD8+ T cells showed more expanded clones than CD4+ T cells after ivuxolimab.

Patients with a history of autoimmune disease or receiving systemic immunosuppression were excluded from the trial. Peripheral blood for TCR sequencing was drawn from every dose cohort at baseline, at cycle 4 day 1 and at cycle 7 day 1. The samples were drawn from a first-in-human, open-label, multicenter phase I dose-escalation trial of ivuxolimab. Adults with locally advanced or metastatic melanoma, renal cell, hepatocellular, or head and neck squamous cell carcinoma were enrolled in the trial. Before TCR sequencing, CD4+ and CD8+ T cells were separately sorted from peripheral blood. The starting material was CD4+ or CD8+ T cells sorted from blood, obtained in a trial of the OX40 agonist ivuxolimab. The sequence joins TRBV11-2 to TRBJ2-7; 11 bases in between match TRBD2. The source is an adult with an advanced solid tumor such as melanoma, head and neck, liver or kidney cancer. The CDR3 region has the sequence CASSQPGGLAVSSYEQYF. The nucleotides are TGTGCCAGCAGCCAACCCGGGGGACTAGCGGTAAGCTCCTACGAGCAGTACTTC.